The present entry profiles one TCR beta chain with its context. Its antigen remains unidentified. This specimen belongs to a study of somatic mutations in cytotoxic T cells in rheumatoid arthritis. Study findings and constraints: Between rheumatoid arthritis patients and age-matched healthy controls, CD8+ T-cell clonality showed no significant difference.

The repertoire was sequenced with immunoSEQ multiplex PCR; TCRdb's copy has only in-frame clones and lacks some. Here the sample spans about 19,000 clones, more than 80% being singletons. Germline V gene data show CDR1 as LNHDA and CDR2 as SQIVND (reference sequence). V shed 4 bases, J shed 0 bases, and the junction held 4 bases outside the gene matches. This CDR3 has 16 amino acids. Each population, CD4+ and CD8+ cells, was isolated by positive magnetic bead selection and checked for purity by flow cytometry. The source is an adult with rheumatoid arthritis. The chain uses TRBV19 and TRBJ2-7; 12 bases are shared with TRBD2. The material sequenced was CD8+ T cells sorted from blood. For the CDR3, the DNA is TGTGCCAGTAGTAGCCGGACTAGCGGGGTCTCCTACGAGCAGTACTTC. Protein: CASSSRTSGVSYEQYF. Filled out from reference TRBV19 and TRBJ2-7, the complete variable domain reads DGGITQSPKYLFRKEGQNVTLSCEQNLNHDAMYWYRQDPGQGLRLIYYSQIVNDFQKGDIAEGYSVSREKKESFPLTVTSAQKNPTAFYLCASSSRTSGVSYEQYFGPGTRLTVT.